Shown below are 9 T cell receptor beta chains from a single sample sequenced in a study of neurological immune-mediated disorders. TCRdb recomputed calls from the 5' RACE reads with MiXCR, one row per CDR3 protein. The table lists tens of thousands of distinct CDR3 sequences, 3% to 4% of them singletons. Material for sequencing was PBMCs. The receptors come from a man between 60 and 75 years old with multiple sclerosis.

There are many counts of this clonotype. V is TRBV20-1 and J is TRBJ2-3, with D possibly matching TRBD2 (5 bases). Trimming took 5 bases from V and 6 from J, leaving 15 bases between them. The length of the CDR3 is 13 residues. The germline CDR1 and CDR2 sequences are DFQATT and SNEGSKA (reference sequence). The chain's CDR3 is CSAHSALADTQYF. The DNA of the CDR3 is TGCAGTGCTCACTCAGCCCTAGCTGATACGCAGTATTTT.

This clonotype was recorded at least ten times. J is TRBJ2-3 and V is TRBV5-1, with 8 positions matching TRBD2. V dropped 0 bases and J dropped 6; count of bases not matched to a gene: 6. Germline V gives CDR1 SGHRS, CDR2 YFSETQ. The CDR3 extends over 15 amino acids. The CDR3, as DNA: TGCGCCAGCAGCTTGGCGATTAGCGGGATTGATACGCAGTATTTT. Translating it yields CASSLAISGIDTQYF.

The sample holds many counts of this clonotype. The chain employs TRBV5-1 and TRBJ1-1; tentative D call: TRBD1 (6 bases). The CDR3 sequence is 15 residues long. CDR1 is SGHRS and CDR2 is YFSETQ in the germline V gene. V lost 0 bases and J lost 1, with 10 bases in between. The CDR3 loop is CASSLGGAGNTEAFF. The CDR3 bases are TGCGCCAGCAGCTTGGGGGGGGCCGGGAACACTGAAGCTTTCTTT.

In this sample, this clonotype turned up many times. CDR3 sequence (DNA): TGTGCCAGCAGTTTTGGGGTCTCTGGAAACACCATATATTTT. Protein sequence: CASSFGVSGNTIYF. The chain is built from TRBV12-3 or TRBV12-4 and TRBJ1-3; D gene uncertain. Trimming left V 3 bases short and J 0 bases short, with 6 bases between. This CDR3 comprises 14 residues.

This clonotype was found many times. The chain couples TRBV7-3 to TRBJ2-3, with D perhaps TRBD2 (6 bases). The CDR3 has 15 residues. Germline CDR1 SGHTA, CDR2 FQGTGA. V lost 2 bases and J 7 bases, leaving 16 bases between the germline ends. This CDR3 reads CASSLSPGRGNTQYF. In DNA, the CDR3 is TGTGCCAGCAGCTTATCGCCGGGGCGCGGGAATACGCAGTATTTT.

This clonotype was picked up many times. The chain uses TRBV20-1 and TRBJ1-2, with D hard to call. V was pared by 2 bases and J by 4 bases, with 8 bases between. The CDR3 is made up of 12 amino acids. Germline V lookup: CDR1 DFQATT, CDR2 SNEGSKA (reference sequence). The CDR3 is CSARPGLYGYTF. The DNA for the CDR3 is TGCAGTGCTAGACCCGGCCTCTATGGCTACACCTTC.

This clonotype occurred a few times. The V call is TRBV5-5, the J call TRBJ1-2; perhaps TRBD1 as D (5 bases). The V and J ends lost 4 bases and 3 bases respectively, with 19 bases between them. This CDR3 contains 16 residues. CDR1 is SGHKS and CDR2 is YYEKEE in the germline V gene (reference sequence). This chain's CDR3 is CASSQDSGTVDYGYTF. DNA of the CDR3: TGTGCCAGCAGCCAGGATTCCGGGACGGTAGACTATGGCTACACCTTC.

This clonotype rates as medium-sized. This sequence joins TRBV5-1 and TRBJ2-5; D is ambiguous. V was shortened by 0 bases and J by 5 bases, with 2 bases between the two germline ends. The CDR3 is made up of 11 amino acids. The V gene's germline CDR1 is SGHRS and CDR2 YFSETQ. CDR3 amino acids: CASSLEETQYF. CDR3 nucleotides: TGCGCCAGCAGCTTGGAGGAGACCCAGTACTTC.

This clonotype was picked up many times. The rearrangement links TRBV11-2 to TRBJ2-1, with 7 bases lining up with TRBD1. The CDR3 runs 14 residues. The germline gives CDR1 SGHAT, CDR2 FQNNGV. V was clipped by 5 bases and J by 5 bases; unmatched bases: 6. The CDR3 bases are TGTGCCAGCAGCACGGACAGGTTCGACAATGAGCAGTTCTTC. Translated: CASSTDRFDNEQFF.